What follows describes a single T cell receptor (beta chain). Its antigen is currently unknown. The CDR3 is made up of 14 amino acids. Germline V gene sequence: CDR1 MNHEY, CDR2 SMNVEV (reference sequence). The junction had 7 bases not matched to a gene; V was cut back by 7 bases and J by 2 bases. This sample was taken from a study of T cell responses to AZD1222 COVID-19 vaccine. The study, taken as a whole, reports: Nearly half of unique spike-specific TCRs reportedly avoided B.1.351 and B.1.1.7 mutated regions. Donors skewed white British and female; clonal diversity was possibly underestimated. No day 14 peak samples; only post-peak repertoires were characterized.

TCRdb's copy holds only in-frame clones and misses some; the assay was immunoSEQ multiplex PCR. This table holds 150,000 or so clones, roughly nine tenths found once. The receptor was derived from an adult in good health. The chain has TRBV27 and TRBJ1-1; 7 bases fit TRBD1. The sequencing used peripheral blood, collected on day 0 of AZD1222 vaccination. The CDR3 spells CASTGTEKNTEAFF. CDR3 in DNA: TGTGCCAGCACGGGGACAGAGAAAAACACTGAAGCTTTCTTT.